Below, 6 T cell receptor beta chains from the same sample are listed, as sequenced in a study of CD8+ T cells in alopecia areata. Extracted RNA was reverse transcribed into cDNA, the sequencing template. Generated by immunoSEQ multiplex PCR, the TCRdb table keeps only in-frame clones and is missing some. The sample carries 200,000 to 250,000 clones, about 56% recorded once. Sequenced: CD8+ T cells sorted from blood. The source of these receptors is a human donor in good health.

This clone was detected a few times. The rearrangement joins TRBV7-9 to TRBJ1-6; 9 bases map to TRBD1. In germline, CDR1 is SEHNR, CDR2 FQNEAQ (reference sequence). V was pared by 5 bases and J by 7 bases, with 6 bases of the junction left unmatched. CDR3 size: 15 residues. The CDR3 nucleotides are TGTGCCAGCAGCCCGGGACAGGGATCGAATTCACCCCTCCACTTT. Residues: CASSPGQGSNSPLHF.

In the case of this clone: This sample includes further DNA sequences coding for the same CDR3. The chain uses TRBV29-1 and TRBJ2-7; tentative D call: TRBD1 (6 bases). Germline V gene sequence: CDR1 SQVTM, CDR2 ANQGSEA. This CDR3 has 12 residues. Trimming removed 7 bases from V and 0 bases from J, with 10 bases in between. The CDR3 DNA is TGCAGCGCGACAGGAAGCTCCTACGAGCAGTACTTC. This codes for CSATGSSYEQYF.

The J gene is TRBJ2-1, the V gene TRBV27; 7 nucleotides agree with TRBD2. The ends lost 4 bases at V and 12 bases at J; junction bases unmatched: 9. The CDR3 runs 13 residues. CDR1 is MNHEY, CDR2 SMNVEV, per germline (reference sequence). The CDR3 bases are TGTGCCAGCAGTTGGACCGGGGAGGGAGGGCAGTTCTTC. It codes for CASSWTGEGGQFF.

In this sample, this clone turned up a few times. The CDR3 reads CASEAGGPGEQFF. The CDR3, as DNA: TGTGCCAGCGAGGCGGGGGGGCCGGGAGAGCAGTTCTTC. The V gene is TRBV13, the J gene TRBJ2-1, with 9 bases that match TRBD2. Unmatched junction bases numbered 9, after V lost 8 bases and J lost 10 bases. Germline CDR1 PRHDT, CDR2 FYEKMQ (reference sequence). This CDR3 comprises 13 residues.

The chain uses TRBV4-1 and TRBJ2-7, with D hard to call. The CDR3 totals 15 residues. CDR1 is MGHRA, CDR2 YSYEKL, per germline. Trimming pared 0 bases from V and 1 base from J, leaving 10 bases between. The CDR3 DNA sequence: TGCGCCAGCAGCCAAGATAGGGCAGAGTCCTACGAGCAGTACTTC. This sequence encodes CASSQDRAESYEQYF.

V usage is TRBV23-1 and J usage is TRBJ1-1; D gene unclear. TRBV23-1 belongs to the ORF category, with a function that is uncertain. The CDR3 length is 13 residues. Trimming removed 2 bases from V and 6 bases from J, with 10 bases in between. This CDR3 reads CASSQRVAAEAFF. CDR3 sequence (DNA): TGCGCCAGCAGTCAAAGAGTGGCGGCTGAAGCTTTCTTT.